The sequence of this T cell receptor (beta chain) was determined in a study of early T cells in non-severe SARS-CoV-2 infection. Each CDR3 protein is one row after TCRdb ran MiXCR on the 5' RACE reads. The data contain 68,000 or so distinct CDR3 sequences, 12% of them singletons. Germline lookup yields CDR1 SQVTM and CDR2 ANQGSEA. This CDR3 has 15 residues. Of note for this clonotype: Relative to the germline gene, one junction end is altered; a read error may explain this.

The chain carries TRBV29-1 and TRBJ2-6; D is perhaps TRBD1 or TRBD2 (6 bases each). Sequenced sample: whole blood. The receptor's source is an adult who was a healthcare worker with PCR-confirmed SARS-CoV-2 infection or an uninfected control (not recorded which). The CDR3 sequence: CSVSIGGTGANVLIF. DNA for the CDR3: TGCAGCGTATCAATCGGGGGCACCGGGGCCAACGTCCTGATTTTC.